The sequence of this T cell receptor (beta chain) was determined in a study of identical twins (dated by TCRdb to the mid-2010s). For the study in its entirety: The study deep-sequenced TCR alpha and beta repertoires from monozygotic twins, unrelated adults of various ages and cord blood to test whether fetal clonotypes persist. Replicate twin experiments were performed at different times using different library preparation protocols to rule out contamination.

Library preparation was by 5' RACE. These reads were obtained on an Illumina HiSeq 2000. Template switching added a universal primer binding site, and the final cDNA carried a unique molecular identifier that allowed TCR cDNA molecules to be counted accurately. First-strand cDNA for TCR alpha and beta chains was synthesized from specific primers in the conserved constant-segment region. Each cDNA library was double barcoded, with a SMART-Mk sample barcode plus Illumina barcodes, to control for contamination. TruSeq adapter sequences and Illumina sample barcodes were added in two successive PCR steps. Sequencing of the TCR alpha and beta cDNA libraries was done on the Illumina HiSeq platform using custom primers. Regarding the original processing steps: Unique molecular identifiers were extracted from raw reads with MiGEC, and CDR3 positions were determined with MiXCR. For each individual, recombination models were inferred using an EM algorithm with the repgenHMM and IGoR tools. The tcR package in R was used for shared clonotype analysis, with sharing normalized by the product of cloneset sizes. To study raw recombination without the effects of thymic and clonal selection, out-of-frame nonproductive sequences were analyzed. TCRdb ran its own pipeline on the public reads, namely fastp trimming at Q25 and MiXCR clone calling, and kept in-frame beta chains. Every CDR3 protein is listed once, alongside the most common genes and DNA of its rows. TCRdb, rather than the study authors, made the V and J calls. The sample table lists approximately 230,000 distinct CDR3 sequences, 6.5% to 8% of them with a count of one. The top ten hold more than 14% of the sample.

In its sample, this clonotype was seen a few times. Its antigen target is currently unknown. It has no much larger one-base neighbor in the sample; base qualities were not kept. Its CDR3 holds 17 amino acids, cysteine through phenylalanine. Left in the record is the CDR3 DNA by itself, 51 bases read in frame from the first base. The V end gives up 3 bases and the J end 2 bases, leaving 3 bases in the junction not matched to a gene. Sequences SGDLS (CDR1) and YYNGEE (CDR2) are obtained from the germline V gene. What the work shows at the level of the full study, not this receptor alone: In monozygotic twins, out-of-frame TCR alpha sharing was systematically underestimated by recombination models, although the models agreed with sharing between unrelated individuals. Because the same donors could not be followed over many years, the conclusions relied on cross-sectional statistical analysis. Invariant T cells such as MAIT and iNKT could partly confound zero-insertion analyses, although diverse VJ usage argued against such confounding for most clonotypes. Compared with coincidental sharing between unrelated individuals, out-of-frame TCR alpha sequences shared between twins had an excess of sequences with low generation probability. The excess sharing between twins in beta out-of-frame sequences was weaker because fewer shared sequences reduced the signal-to-noise ratio. Fewer insertions were carried by abundant cord blood beta clonotypes, a similar but weaker trend appeared in young adult naive repertoires, and no such trend appeared in memory repertoires.

Every donor in the study was a healthy Caucasian. Three pairs of female monozygotic twins, all aged 18 to 29 years, were included in the twin cohort. Positive isolation kits from Invitrogen were used to isolate the CD4+ and CD8+ T cell populations. The sample was also linked to a second study, of T cells expressing NK-cell markers. The second publication reports: Three sorted T-cell subsets (CD3+CD56+NKG2C+, CD3+CD56+NKG2C- and CD3+CD56-NKG2C+) from several donors had their TCR beta-chain repertoires profiled. Of the eight sequenced donors, seven were found to be HCMV-seropositive and one was found to be HCMV-seronegative. To restrict sorting to alphabetaTCR-expressing T cells, an anti-gammadeltaTCR antibody was added in several experiments. In six donors, the dominant CD3+CD56+NKG2C+ clonotypes were found to rank among the top 10 CD8+ clonotypes and to make up about 1.0-8% of CD8+ T cells. Those dominant clonotypes were again the most abundant among CD3+CD56-NKG2C+ cells in a handful of donors, at roughly 28.3-60.1%. Whether the expanded NKG2C-expressing T cell clones were specific for HCMV antigens was left unclear. The eight sequenced donors were randomly selected healthy volunteers, three men and five women. A commercial ELISA kit detecting HCMV-specific IgG in serum was used to determine HCMV serostatus. MIGEC was used to demultiplex reads and group reads by UMI, and MiTCR was used to assemble and quantify clonotypes. To exclude erroneous sequences, only TCR cDNA sequences supported by at least two reads were retained. The tcR package was used for downstream repertoire analysis, and clonotypes were matched across fractions by CDR3 nucleotide sequence plus V segment. Antigen specificity was annotated against VDJdb with VDJmatch, allowing one amino acid substitution in CDR3.

The TCR was taken from a woman younger than 35 in good health. The V gene is TRBV9 and the J gene is TRBJ2-6; 12 nucleotides in the junction match TRBD1. The source material was CD8+ T cells sorted from blood. The CDR3 region has the sequence CASSGDRGRPGANVLTF. The nucleotide sequence reads TGTGCCAGCAGCGGGGACAGGGGGCGACCTGGGGCCAACGTCCTGACTTTC. With all but the CDR3 taken from the reference TRBV9 and TRBJ2-6 genes, the full variable domain is: DSGVTQTPKHLITATGQRVTLRCSPRSGDLSVYWYQQSLDQGLQFLIQYYNGEERAKGNILERFSAQQFPDLHSELNLSSLELGDSALYFCASSGDRGRPGANVLTFGAGSRLTVL.